These 22 T cell receptor beta chains were all obtained from the same sample, sequenced in a study of cytomegalovirus exposure and HLA in healthy donors. The table came from immunoSEQ multiplex PCR; TCRdb's copy has only in-frame clones and leaves some out. This repertoire shows 70,000 to 80,000 clones, about 94% found once; its top ten account for approximately 3%. Sequences were obtained from PBMCs. Every receptor here comes from a woman between 18 and 29 years old in good health and CMV-seropositive.

The genes are TRBV18 and TRBJ2-7; no clear D. This CDR3 contains 17 residues. The V gene's germline CDR1 is KGHSH and CDR2 LQKENI. The V end lost 3 bases, the J end lost 5 bases, and 23 bases lay between the germline ends. CDR3 sequence (DNA): TGTGCCAGCTCACCGAGCGTAGGCATTAAGGTCCCCCACGAGCAGTACTTC. Translated, it gives CASSPSVGIKVPHEQYF.

CDR3 amino acids: CASSPDYRATEAFF. The CDR3 DNA follows: TGTGCCAGCTCACCCGATTACAGGGCCACTGAAGCTTTCTTT. The chain joins TRBV18 to TRBJ1-1; D possibly corresponds to TRBD1 (6 bases). The CDR3 has 14 amino acids. Trimming stripped 3 bases from V and 4 bases from J, with 12 bases between. Per germline, CDR1 KGHSH and CDR2 LQKENI.

The V call is TRBV7-8, the J call TRBJ2-3; tentatively, D is TRBD1 (6 bases). Germline V CDR1 and CDR2: SGHVS, FQNEAQ. The CDR3 is 14 amino acids. With 7 bases removed from V and 6 bases from J, the gap between germline ends came to 17 bases. The CDR3 DNA follows: TGTGCCAGCAACTACCGGCAGGGGTCCGATACGCAGTATTTT. It is translated as CASNYRQGSDTQYF.

The chain couples TRBV28 to TRBJ2-3, with 8 bases aligning to TRBD2. The CDR3 loop spans 19 amino acids. Per the germline V gene, CDR1 is MDHEN and CDR2 is SYDVKM. J lost 0 bases, V lost 2 bases, and 13 bases had no gene match. The CDR3 DNA follows: TGTGCCAGCAGTTTACCCTGGGCGGGAGGAGGGGCTAGCACAGATACGCAGTATTTT. Translation: CASSLPWAGGGASTDTQYF. The whole variable domain, remainder taken from reference TRBV28 and TRBJ2-3, is DVKVTQSSRYLVKRTGEKVFLECVQDMDHENMFWYRQDPGLGLRLIYFSYDVKMKEKGDIPEGYSVSREKKERFSLILESASTNQTSMYLCASSLPWAGGGASTDTQYFGPGTRLTVL.

The chain recombines TRBV6-7 with TRBJ2-3; tentative D call: TRBD2 (5 bases). TRBV6-7 is an ORF for which the function is uncertain. The CDR3 spans 17 residues. Trimming left V 5 bases short and J 6 bases short, with 24 bases between. This CDR3 reads CASSPKNTHTGEDTQYF. The CDR3 DNA follows: TGTGCCAGCAGTCCGAAAAATACCCATACTGGGGAGGATACGCAGTATTTT.

The gene calls are TRBV9 and TRBJ1-2; 12 bases fit TRBD1. This CDR3 comprises 17 residues. CDR1 is SGDLS, CDR2 YYNGEE, per germline. Losses at the gene ends were 0 bases for V and 2 bases for J; bases not matched to a gene: 5. CDR3 region: CASSVGSGQGANYGYTF. The DNA for the CDR3 is TGTGCCAGCAGCGTAGGGTCGGGACAGGGGGCAAACTATGGCTACACCTTC.

The V call is TRBV6-5, the J call TRBJ2-7; 9 bases fit TRBD2. The CDR3 covers 15 residues. Germline CDR1 MNHEY, CDR2 SVGAGI. The V and J ends lost 4 bases and 6 bases, in that order; junction bases with no gene match: 10. CDR3 sequence reads: CASSLFGGRAGEQYF. The DNA of the CDR3 is TGTGCCAGCAGTTTATTTGGCGGGAGGGCAGGCGAGCAGTACTTC.

The chain is built from TRBV2 and TRBJ2-1; 13 bases line up with TRBD2. The CDR3 runs 16 residues. V was pared by 6 bases and J by 8 bases, with 10 bases of the junction left unmatched. Germline V CDR1 and CDR2: SNHLY, FYNNEI. The CDR3 DNA reads TGTGCCAGCAGCAAGACTAGCGGGAGGTTCGTGGATGAGCAGTTCTTC. Residues: CASSKTSGRFVDEQFF.

The CDR3 reads CASSWVNVAGTPTDTQYF. The CDR3 DNA sequence: TGTGCCAGCAGCTGGGTGAACGTAGCGGGTACACCCACAGATACGCAGTATTTT. The V call is TRBV7-9, the J call TRBJ2-3, with 7 bases matching TRBD2. The CDR3 length is 18 residues. The V and J ends lost 4 bases and 2 bases, in that order; junction bases with no gene match: 15. Germline CDR1 SEHNR, CDR2 FQNEAQ (reference sequence).

This chain joins TRBV19 and TRBJ1-4; D is undetermined. The germline V gene has CDR1 LNHDA and CDR2 SQIVND (reference sequence). V was clipped by 5 bases and J by 0 bases, with 13 bases between them. CDR3 length equals 16 residues. The CDR3 nucleotides read TGTGCCAGTAGTCTTGGTGCGGTTGCAACTAATGAAAAACTGTTTTTT. It codes for CASSLGAVATNEKLFF.

The gene calls are TRBV19 and TRBJ2-3, with 12 bases fitting TRBD2. The V segment lost 2 bases and the J segment 4 bases; nucleotides outside the gene matches: 7. This CDR3 region has 17 residues. In germline, CDR1 is LNHDA, CDR2 SQIVND (reference sequence). For the CDR3, the DNA is TGTGCCAGTAGTATATCCTTGACTAGCGGGAGTGCAGATACGCAGTATTTT. As protein: CASSISLTSGSADTQYF.

V gene TRBV7-9 combines with J gene TRBJ1-1, with 11 bases fitting TRBD1. Trimming took 5 bases from V and 5 from J; bases not matched to a gene: 13. CDR1 and CDR2 (germline): SEHNR, FQNEAQ (reference sequence). The length of the CDR3 is 17 residues. Here the CDR3 reads CASSPPIPGQGETEAFF. The CDR3 DNA is TGTGCCAGCAGCCCTCCTATTCCGGGACAGGGGGAGACTGAAGCTTTCTTT.

The chain links TRBV18 to TRBJ2-4, with 12 bases matching TRBD2. CDR3 length: 16 residues. Trimming cost V 4 bases and J 1 base; bases outside gene matches: 2. Germline V gives CDR1 KGHSH, CDR2 LQKENI. This chain's CDR3 is CASSHGTSGAKNIQYF. CDR3 nucleotide sequence: TGTGCCAGCTCACACGGGACTAGCGGGGCCAAAAACATTCAGTACTTC.

The chain carries TRBV6-6 and TRBJ2-7; D may be TRBD1 (6 bases). CDR1 is MNHNY, CDR2 SVGAGI, per germline (reference sequence). Trimming removed 7 bases at V and 3 bases at J, with 19 bases between. This CDR3 contains 15 residues. This chain's CDR3 is CASTTGTQDYYEQYF. CDR3 nucleotide sequence: TGTGCCAGCACCACCGGGACACAAGATTACTACGAGCAGTACTTC.

V gene TRBV5-1 combines with J gene TRBJ2-1; TRBD1 matches 9 bases. This CDR3 region has 15 residues. V shed 4 bases, J shed 8 bases, and the junction held 10 bases outside the gene matches. The germline V gene encodes CDR1 SGHRS and CDR2 YFSETQ. CDR3 DNA: TGCGCCAGCAGCAAGGGACAGGGTAGTCGGGATGAGCAGTTCTTC. As protein: CASSKGQGSRDEQFF.

The rearrangement links TRBV9 to TRBJ2-3; the D is unclear. The V end lost 0 bases, the J end lost 2 bases, and 13 bases lay between the germline ends. The germline gives CDR1 SGDLS, CDR2 YYNGEE. This CDR3 comprises 16 residues. The CDR3 bases are TGTGCCAGCAGCGTAGGGGCCCAGGCGTTCACAGATACGCAGTATTTT. Its translation: CASSVGAQAFTDTQYF. Combining the CDR3 with reference TRBV9 and TRBJ2-3 gives the whole variable domain DSGVTQTPKHLITATGQRVTLRCSPRSGDLSVYWYQQSLDQGLQFLIQYYNGEERAKGNILERFSAQQFPDLHSELNLSSLELGDSALYFCASSVGAQAFTDTQYFGPGTRLTVL.

This rearrangement joins TRBV18 to TRBJ1-2; 8 bases are shared with TRBD1. Per the germline V gene, CDR1 is KGHSH and CDR2 is LQKENI. The CDR3 covers 14 residues. The trim removed 6 bases at V and 4 bases at J, leaving 7 bases unmatched. CDR3 loop: CASSLQGASYGYTF. The CDR3 nucleotides are TGTGCCAGCTCGCTTCAGGGGGCTAGCTATGGCTACACCTTC.

V usage is TRBV6-1 and J usage is TRBJ1-5; 7 nucleotides align to TRBD1. CDR3 length: 13 residues. Trimming at V came to 6 bases and at J to 8 bases, leaving 7 bases not matched to a gene. The germline V gene has CDR1 MNHNS and CDR2 SASEGT. The CDR3 spells CASSPTGKEPQHF. The CDR3 nucleotides read TGTGCCAGCAGCCCGACAGGGAAAGAGCCCCAGCATTTT.

The V gene is TRBV19, the J gene TRBJ1-1, with no clear D. V dropped 5 bases and J dropped 0 bases, with 13 bases sitting between them. CDR1 LNHDA and CDR2 SQIVND come from the germline V gene (reference sequence). This CDR3 comprises 15 residues. The CDR3 is CASSYFGSLNTEAFF. CDR3 bases: TGTGCCAGTAGTTATTTTGGTAGTTTGAACACTGAAGCTTTCTTT.

This chain connects TRBV4-1 to TRBJ2-5; no definite D call. The CDR3 extends over 15 amino acids. The V and J ends lost 0 bases and 2 bases respectively, with 10 bases between them. Germline lookup yields CDR1 MGHRA and CDR2 YSYEKL. The CDR3: CASSQETVAQETQYF. The CDR3 coding sequence is TGCGCCAGCAGCCAAGAGACTGTGGCTCAAGAGACCCAGTACTTC.

Comment on this clone: Other DNA sequences in this specimen translate into the identical CDR3. This chain links TRBV5-4 with TRBJ2-7; TRBD1 matches 10 bases. This CDR3 contains 14 residues. Per germline, CDR1 SGHNT and CDR2 YYREEE (reference sequence). V dropped 8 bases and J dropped 3; count of bases not matched to a gene: 8. CDR3 sequence (DNA): TGTGCCAGTTCGCCGCGGACAGGGGGCTACGAGCAGTACTTC. The encoded protein is CASSPRTGGYEQYF.

The J gene is TRBJ2-7, the V gene TRBV9, with 9 bases fitting TRBD2. Trimming at V came to 3 bases and at J to 2 bases, leaving 3 bases not matched to a gene. The CDR3 consists of 14 residues. Germline values: CDR1 SGDLS, CDR2 YYNGEE. CDR3 DNA sequence: TGTGCCAGCAGCGGGACTAGCGCGACCTACGAGCAGTACTTC. It translates to CASSGTSATYEQYF.